The rows below give T cell receptor beta chains drawn from one sample of a study of blood T cell repertoires in COVID-19. Sequencing used immunoSEQ multiplex PCR; TCRdb keeps in-frame clones, though not all of them. This table holds 80,000 or so clones, around 74% found once. Source material: peripheral blood. The receptors derive from a human donor in a cohort sampled during active COVID-19. Each CDR3 is given without its conserved first and last residue.

TRBV19	TRBJ2-7	ASSIARGGRAYEQY
TRBV11-3	TRBJ1-3	ASSAGTGSGNTIY
TRBV18	TRBJ1-1	ASSPPQGATTEAF
TRBV12-3/TRBV12-4	TRBJ1-2	ASSLPLNYGYT
TRBV3-1/TRBV3-2	TRBJ1-1	ASSQTDRVNTEAF
TRBV2	TRBJ2-5	ASSDYRGQETQY
TRBV6-2/TRBV6-3	TRBJ2-7	ASSDGTAYEQY
TRBV12-3/TRBV12-4	TRBJ1-1	ASSFGERGEAF
TRBV5-5	TRBJ1-2	ATTAATGGYYGYT
TRBV25-1	TRBJ1-4	ASRGQPGEKLF
TRBV28	TRBJ1-1	ASISSGQNTEAF
TRBV23-1	TRBJ2-2	ASSHPGQGRNTGELF
TRBV10-3	TRBJ1-1	AIRTGTGGGEAF
TRBV2	TRBJ2-7	ASSEWPYEQY
TRBV3-1/TRBV3-2	TRBJ2-7	ASSQDGTGSSYEQY
TRBV27	TRBJ1-4	ASSPRTGLNEKLF
TRBV4-1	TRBJ2-5	ASSQGVAGLQETQY
TRBV3-1/TRBV3-2	TRBJ2-6	ASSQPESGANVLT
TRBV18	TRBJ2-7	ASSRRGYEQY
TRBV9	TRBJ1-2	ASSALPGQAEGYT
TRBV5-1	TRBJ1-1	ASSLGEGMNTEAF
TRBV30	TRBJ2-7	AWSVPDWHLGQY
TRBV11-3	TRBJ2-1	ASSKYSFEEGQF
TRBV5-6	TRBJ1-2	ASSSVRGRGYGYT
TRBV28	TRBJ1-2	ASSLRRTGVTGYT
TRBV2	TRBJ2-1	ASMGFSNEQF
TRBV11-3	TRBJ2-1	ASSYDRGINNEQF
TRBV12-3/TRBV12-4	TRBJ1-1	ASRSGGSTEAF
TRBV20-1	TRBJ2-7	SASIPADSYEQY
TRBV19	TRBJ1-5	ASSPLDIEETIGQINQPQH
TRBV19	TRBJ2-5	ASSRTSGGDNLQETQY
TRBV5-4	TRBJ1-2	ASSGDTSFYGYT
TRBV4-1	TRBJ2-7	ASSRAGGYEQY
TRBV7-8	TRBJ1-1	ASSLGQGVVMNTEAF
TRBV6-6	TRBJ1-6	ASSPRDSLSYNSPLH
TRBV12-2	TRBJ2-3	ASRLDSGGAADTQY
TRBV7-2	TRBJ2-3	ASSLALTGGTDTQY
TRBV7-9	TRBJ2-7	ASSPRGQTEQY
TRBV29-1	TRBJ2-1	SASGQGKYNEQF
TRBV30	TRBJ2-2	AWRRTANTGELF
TRBV12-5	TRBJ2-3	ASGLPPRTASTDTQY
TRBV6-2/TRBV6-3	TRBJ1-2	ASSYLLGTGENYGYT
TRBV2	TRBJ1-4	ASRTTGMSNEKLF
TRBV10-1	TRBJ2-1	ASRLPGLAAHNEQF